A single sample gave rise to the 32 T cell receptor beta chains below, sequenced in a study of identical twins. From the 5' RACE reads, TCRdb called clonotypes with MiXCR, one entry per CDR3 protein. The sample has 200,000 to 300,000 distinct CDR3 sequences; roughly a tenth are singletons. The sample comprised memory T cells sorted from blood. The receptors here all came from a man aged 50 or older in good health.

The chain carries TRBV7-2 and TRBJ2-3; the D gene is possibly TRBD2 (5 bases). Germline V gene sequence: CDR1 SGHTA, CDR2 FQGNSA. The CDR3 runs to 15 residues. V was pared by 1 base and J by 0 bases, with 8 bases between. The CDR3: CASSLDRTSTDTQYF. In DNA form, the CDR3 reads TGTGCCAGCAGCTTAGATAGGACTAGCACAGATACGCAGTATTTT. Using reference TRBV7-2 and TRBJ2-3 for the parts outside the CDR3, the full variable domain is GAGVSQSPSNKVTEKGKDVELRCDPISGHTALYWYRQSLGQGLEFLIYFQGNSAPDKSGLPSDRFSAERTGGSVSTLTIQRTQQEDSAVYLCASSLDRTSTDTQYFGPGTRLTVL.

The chain uses TRBV4-1 and TRBJ1-1; the D is unclear. CDR1 MGHRA and CDR2 YSYEKL come from the germline V gene. The CDR3 totals 17 residues. V was trimmed by 0 bases and J by 3 bases, leaving 17 bases between them. DNA of the CDR3: TGCGCCAGCAGCCAAGATGTATCGGCCAGTAGGTACACTGAAGCTTTCTTT. This codes for CASSQDVSASRYTEAFF.

This clonotype was recorded at least ten times. The CDR3 nucleotides read TGCGCCAGCAGGTCGGACTGGGGGAATTCACCCCTCCACTTT. The encoded protein is CASRSDWGNSPLHF. This chain joins TRBV5-1 and TRBJ1-6; D possibly corresponds to TRBD1 (5 bases). The V end lost 5 bases, the J end lost 7 bases, and 13 bases lay between the germline ends. CDR3 length equals 14 residues. Germline loops: CDR1 SGHRS, CDR2 YFSETQ.

This clonotype was seen many times. The V and J genes are TRBV4-1 and TRBJ1-2; tentative D call: TRBD1 (6 bases). Germline V lookup: CDR1 MGHRA, CDR2 YSYEKL. The CDR3 has 14 amino acids. Trimming took off 0 bases at V and 4 bases at J, with 9 bases between the two ends. The CDR3: CASSQDTGIYGYTF. The CDR3 DNA follows: TGCGCCAGCAGCCAAGATACAGGGATCTATGGCTACACCTTC.

In this sample, this clonotype turned up a few times. CDR3 protein: CASSLARRGKLFF. CDR3 sequence (DNA): TGTGCCAGCAGCTTAGCGCGGAGGGGAAAACTGTTTTTT. The chain carries TRBV7-2 and TRBJ1-4; tentatively, D is TRBD1 (5 bases). Germline CDR1 SGHTA, CDR2 FQGNSA. This CDR3 contains 13 residues. Trimming took 0 bases from V and 10 from J, leaving 9 bases between them.

The rearrangement uses TRBV30 and TRBJ1-1; 7 bases line up with TRBD1. The CDR3 runs 13 residues. V lost 7 bases, J lost 7 bases, and 12 bases stayed unmatched. The germline gives CDR1 GTSNPN, CDR2 SVGIG (reference sequence). This CDR3 reads CASRRGLSIEAFF. CDR3 DNA: TGTGCCTCCAGAAGGGGGCTAAGTATTGAAGCTTTCTTT.

This clonotype was seen many times. The J gene is TRBJ2-1, the V gene TRBV21-1; the DNA was not compared with TRBD2, the D call given in the table. TRBV21-1 is a pseudogene. The length of the CDR3 is 17 residues. In DNA, the CDR3 is TGTGCCAGCAGCAAAGTGGTTAGCGGGAGGGCCCGGGGTGAGCAGTTCTTC. As protein: CASSKVVSGRARGEQFF.

This clonotype was seen at least ten times. The chain joins TRBV12-3 or TRBV12-4 to TRBJ2-1; D unresolved. V lost 3 bases to trimming and J lost 0 bases, with 9 bases between them. CDR3 size: 15 residues. CDR3 residues: CASSFQLSSYNEQFF. The CDR3 bases are TGTGCCAGCAGTTTTCAATTGAGCTCCTACAATGAGCAGTTCTTC.

This clonotype was found a few times. The chain is built from TRBV7-2 and TRBJ2-7, with 8 bases aligning to TRBD1. The germline V gene has CDR1 SGHTA and CDR2 FQGNSA. With 2 bases clipped from V and 0 bases from J, the junction kept 6 bases outside the gene matches. The CDR3 has 16 residues. The CDR3 is CASSLQGATFSYEQYF. CDR3 bases: TGTGCCAGCAGCTTACAGGGGGCGACCTTCTCCTACGAGCAGTACTTC.

There are a few counts of this clonotype. The chain is built from TRBV25-1 and TRBJ2-7, with no clear D. Germline V lookup: CDR1 MGHDK, CDR2 SYGVNS. V dropped 4 bases and J dropped 2 bases, with 9 bases sitting between them. The CDR3 runs to 13 residues. This CDR3 reads CASSGSLTYEQYF. The DNA for the CDR3 is TGTGCCAGCAGTGGTAGCCTCACCTACGAGCAGTACTTC.

This clonotype appeared a few times. V gene TRBV28 combines with J gene TRBJ2-2; D is ambiguous. Germline assignment: CDR1 MDHEN and CDR2 SYDVKM. The CDR3 consists of 12 residues. V shed 3 bases and J shed 5 bases, with 4 bases lying between them. In DNA form, the CDR3 reads TGTGCCAGCAGTTTTTATACCGGGGAGCTGTTTTTT. Translating gives CASSFYTGELFF.

This clonotype has only a few counts. The V and J genes are TRBV20-1 and TRBJ2-5, with a possible D match to TRBD1 (5 bases). Germline CDR1 DFQATT, CDR2 SNEGSKA (reference sequence). V was clipped by 5 bases and J by 5 bases, with 12 bases between them. The CDR3 consists of 12 residues. This CDR3 reads CSAGAMGETQYF. The CDR3, as DNA: TGCAGTGCTGGGGCCATGGGGGAGACCCAGTACTTC.

The rearrangement uses TRBV6-2 or TRBV6-3 and TRBJ1-1, with 9 bases identical to TRBD1. The CDR3 runs 18 residues. V was pared by 2 bases and J by 0 bases, with 10 bases of the junction left unmatched. From germline, CDR1 is MNHEY and CDR2 SVGEGT. This CDR3 reads CASSYGTGITTMNTEAFF. CDR3 DNA: TGTGCCAGCAGTTACGGGACAGGGATTACCACAATGAACACTGAAGCTTTCTTT.

CDR3: CASSDLGRTFYGYTF. Written as DNA, the CDR3 is TGTGCCAGCAGTGACTTAGGGCGGACCTTCTATGGCTACACCTTC. The V gene is TRBV2, the J gene TRBJ1-2; unclear D gene. V was clipped by 3 bases and J by 4 bases, with 15 bases between them. CDR1 SNHLY and CDR2 FYNNEI come from the germline V gene. The CDR3 extends over 15 amino acids.

This clonotype occurred many times. The chain uses TRBV18 and TRBJ2-3, with D hard to call. The V end lost 2 bases, the J end lost 7 bases, and 7 bases lay between the germline ends. The CDR3 has 12 amino acids. From germline, CDR1 is KGHSH and CDR2 LQKENI. CDR3 amino acids: CASSPVGNTQYF. The CDR3 DNA reads as TGTGCCAGCTCACCAGTGGGGAATACGCAGTATTTT.

V gene TRBV7-2 combines with J gene TRBJ2-3; 7 bases map to TRBD1. The CDR3 extends over 16 amino acids. J was trimmed by 2 bases and V by 5 bases; bases with no gene match: 10. The germline V gene encodes CDR1 SGHTA and CDR2 FQGNSA. CDR3 loop: CASSRDRESDTDTQYF. The CDR3, as DNA: TGTGCCAGCAGCAGAGACAGGGAATCAGACACAGATACGCAGTATTTT.

Many counts were recorded for this clonotype. The chain recombines TRBV4-1 with TRBJ2-3; 7 bases agree with TRBD2. V lost 1 base, J lost 3 bases, and 10 bases stayed unmatched. CDR1 is MGHRA and CDR2 is YSYEKL in the germline V gene. This CDR3 region has 17 residues. The CDR3 protein is CASSQGSLAAGTDTQYF. CDR3 nucleotides: TGCGCCAGCAGCCAAGGATCTCTAGCGGCTGGGACAGATACGCAGTATTTT.

The chain has TRBV4-2 and TRBJ2-1; the match to TRBD2 covers 12 bases. CDR1 is LGHNA and CDR2 is YNFKEQ in the germline V gene. CDR3 size: 16 residues. J was trimmed by 4 bases and V by 2 bases; bases with no gene match: 3. CDR3 loop: CASSQSSGGDYNEQFF. The CDR3 DNA sequence: TGTGCCAGCAGCCAATCTAGCGGGGGGGATTACAATGAGCAGTTCTTC.

Concerning this clonotype: A read error is possible here, since a much larger clone lies one base away. The rearrangement uses TRBV24-1 and TRBJ2-6, with a weak D call TRBD1 (5 bases). CDR1 is KGHDR, CDR2 SFDVKD, per germline. The CDR3 contains 17 residues. CDR3 loop: CATSDAGYSSGANVLAF. CDR3 bases: TGTGCCACCAGTGATGCAGGTTACAGCTCTGGGGCCAACGTCCTGGCTTTC.

The table lists this clonotype with a few counts. The rearrangement links TRBV4-1 to TRBJ2-4; 9 bases map to TRBD1. The CDR3 spans 16 residues. V was pared by 3 bases and J by 8 bases, with 11 bases of the junction left unmatched. In germline, CDR1 is MGHRA, CDR2 YSYEKL. CDR3 nucleotide sequence: TGCGCCAGCAGCCAGATACTGGGACAGGGCAGGCACATTCAGTACTTC. Protein product: CASSQILGQGRHIQYF.

The CDR3 spells CASSLGPTQYF. CDR3 in DNA: TGTGCCAGCAGCCTTGGCCCTACGCAGTATTTT. The chain couples TRBV3-1 to TRBJ2-3; no reliable D call. The CDR3 sequence is 11 residues long. The V and J ends lost 4 bases and 8 bases respectively, with 7 bases between them. The germline gives CDR1 LGHDT, CDR2 YNNKEL (reference sequence).

This clonotype was found a few times. The V and J genes are TRBV3-1 and TRBJ2-7, with 7 positions matching TRBD1. V shed 1 base and J 1 base; nucleotides not matched to a gene: 4. CDR3 size: 15 residues. CDR1 is LGHDT, CDR2 YNNKEL, per germline (reference sequence). CDR3 DNA sequence: TGTGCCAGCAGCCAAGCTAGGGGGCGATCCTACGAGCAGTACTTC. Its translation: CASSQARGRSYEQYF.

This clonotype was seen repeatedly, ten times or more. The V gene is TRBV5-6, the J gene TRBJ1-1; D unresolved. Germline V CDR1 and CDR2: SGHDT, YYEEEE. CDR3 length: 16 residues. Between the trimmed V and J ends, which lost 4 bases and 0 bases, there was a span of 16 bases. CDR3 nucleotide sequence: TGTGCCAGCAGCCCGGATGGAACCACCCTGAACACTGAAGCTTTCTTT. Translated: CASSPDGTTLNTEAFF.

This clonotype showed up many times. This chain joins TRBV25-1 and TRBJ1-2; D might be TRBD1 (6 bases). Germline V CDR1 and CDR2: MGHDK, SYGVNS. The germline V and J ends were trimmed by 2 bases and 3 bases, with 7 bases remaining between them. The CDR3 sequence is 13 residues long. The chain's CDR3 is CASSEHRDYGYTF. In nucleotides, the CDR3 is TGTGCCAGCAGTGAACACAGGGACTATGGCTACACCTTC.

The chain recombines TRBV25-1 with TRBJ2-1, with 11 bases lining up with TRBD2. Looked up from germline, CDR1 is MGHDK and CDR2 is SYGVNS. After removal of 2 bases from V and 5 bases from J, the junction contained 5 bases not matched to a gene. This CDR3 is built from 16 residues. The CDR3 bases are TGTGCCAGCAGTGAACTAGCGGGAGGCATGAACAATGAGCAGTTCTTC. As protein: CASSELAGGMNNEQFF.

The V call is TRBV6-5, the J call TRBJ1-5, with 10 bases aligning to TRBD1. V was pared by 5 bases and J by 5 bases, with 6 bases of the junction left unmatched. CDR3 length: 15 amino acids. Germline CDR1 reads MNHEY; CDR2 reads SVGAGI. The CDR3 bases are TGTGCCAGCAGTCTACCCGGGACAGGGGATCAGCCCCAGCATTTT. It specifies CASSLPGTGDQPQHF.

In this sample, this clonotype turned up many times. The chain links TRBV7-9 to TRBJ2-1; no clear D gene. In germline, CDR1 is SEHNR, CDR2 FQNEAQ (reference sequence). CDR3 length: 16 amino acids. V dropped 5 bases and J dropped 0 bases, with 14 bases sitting between them. CDR3 coding DNA: TGTGCCAGCAGCCGAATTGGGGTTCGCTCCTACAATGAGCAGTTCTTC. Amino acid sequence: CASSRIGVRSYNEQFF.

There are many counts of this clonotype. The genes are TRBV7-9 and TRBJ2-3; 9 bases line up with TRBD2. This CDR3 comprises 16 residues. From germline, CDR1 is SEHNR and CDR2 FQNEAQ (reference sequence). The V gene end was trimmed by 4 bases and the J gene end by 0 bases; junction bases not matched to a gene: 5. The CDR3 is CASSSRTSASTDTQYF. The DNA for the CDR3 is TGTGCCAGCAGCTCCCGGACTAGCGCGAGCACAGATACGCAGTATTTT.

This clonotype was recorded many times. The chain joins TRBV2 to TRBJ2-2, with D uncertain. This CDR3 has 14 residues. With 4 bases removed from V and 5 bases from J, the gap between germline ends came to 11 bases. Germline loops: CDR1 SNHLY, CDR2 FYNNEI. Here the CDR3 reads CASSVGPGTGELFF. DNA for the CDR3: TGTGCCAGCAGTGTGGGTCCCGGTACCGGGGAGCTGTTTTTT.

Of note for this clonotype: The junction departs from the called germline gene at one end, perhaps through a read error. The rearrangement joins TRBV20-1 to TRBJ2-1, with 15 bases fitting TRBD2. Germline V lookup: CDR1 DFQATT, CDR2 SNEGSKA (reference sequence). The CDR3 extends over 17 amino acids. CDR3 protein: CGALGLAGGPRGGEQFF. The CDR3 DNA is TGCGGTGCCCTTGGACTAGCGGGAGGGCCACGGGGGGGTGAGCAGTTCTTC.

This clonotype occurred many times. The rearrangement uses TRBV2 and TRBJ1-5; D remains ambiguous. Trimming took 4 bases from V and 1 from J, leaving 11 bases between them. The CDR3 loop spans 15 amino acids. The germline V gene encodes CDR1 SNHLY and CDR2 FYNNEI. The CDR3 coding sequence is TGTGCCAGCAGTGCGTACAGAAGAAGCAATCAGCCCCAGCATTTT. Translation gives CASSAYRRSNQPQHF.

The chain is built from TRBV7-9 and TRBJ2-1; D uncertain. V dropped 6 bases and J dropped 8 bases, with 8 bases sitting between them. The CDR3 contains 11 residues. Germline V gene lookup returns CDR1 SEHNR and CDR2 FQNEAQ (reference sequence). CDR3 in amino acids: CASSSWDEQFF. The CDR3 nucleotides read TGTGCCAGCAGTTCATGGGATGAGCAGTTCTTC. The whole variable domain, remainder taken from reference TRBV7-9 and TRBJ2-1, is DTGVSQNPRHKITKRGQNVTFRCDPISEHNRLYWYRQTLGQGPEFLTYFQNEAQLEKSRLLSDRFSAERPKGSFSTLEIQRTEQGDSAMYLCASSSWDEQFFGPGTRLTVL.